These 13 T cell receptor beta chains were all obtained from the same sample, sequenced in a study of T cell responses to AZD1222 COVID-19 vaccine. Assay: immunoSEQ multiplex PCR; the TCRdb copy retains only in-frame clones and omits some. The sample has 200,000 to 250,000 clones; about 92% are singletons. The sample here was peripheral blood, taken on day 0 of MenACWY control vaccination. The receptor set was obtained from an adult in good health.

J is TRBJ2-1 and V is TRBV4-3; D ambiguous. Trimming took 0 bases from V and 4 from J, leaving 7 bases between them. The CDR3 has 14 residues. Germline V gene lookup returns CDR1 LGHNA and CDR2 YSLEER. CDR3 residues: CASSQDWLYNEQFF. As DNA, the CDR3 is TGCGCCAGCAGCCAAGATTGGTTGTACAATGAGCAGTTCTTC.

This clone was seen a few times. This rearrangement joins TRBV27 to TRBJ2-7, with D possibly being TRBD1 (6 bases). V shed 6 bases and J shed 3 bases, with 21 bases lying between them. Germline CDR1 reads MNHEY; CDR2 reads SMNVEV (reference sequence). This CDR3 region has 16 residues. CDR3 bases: TGTGCCAGCAGCAGTATGGTGTCAGGGGTAAACTACGAGCAGTACTTC. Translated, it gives CASSSMVSGVNYEQYF.

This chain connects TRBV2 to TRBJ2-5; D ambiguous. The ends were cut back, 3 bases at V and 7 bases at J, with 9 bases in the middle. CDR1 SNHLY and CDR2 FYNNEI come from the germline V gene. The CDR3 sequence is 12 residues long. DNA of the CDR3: TGTGCCAGCAGTGACCTACCGGTGACCCAGTACTTC. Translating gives CASSDLPVTQYF. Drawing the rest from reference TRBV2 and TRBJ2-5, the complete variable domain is EPEVTQTPSHQVTQMGQEVILRCVPISNHLYFYWYRQILGQKVEFLVSFYNNEISEKSEIFDDQFSVERPDGSNFTLKIRSTKLEDSAMYFCASSDLPVTQYFGPGTRLLVL.

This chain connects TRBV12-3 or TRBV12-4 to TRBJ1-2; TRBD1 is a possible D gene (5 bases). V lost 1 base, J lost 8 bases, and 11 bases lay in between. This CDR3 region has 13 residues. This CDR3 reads CASSLGGKVGYTF. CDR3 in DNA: TGTGCCAGCAGTTTAGGGGGGAAAGTAGGCTACACCTTC.

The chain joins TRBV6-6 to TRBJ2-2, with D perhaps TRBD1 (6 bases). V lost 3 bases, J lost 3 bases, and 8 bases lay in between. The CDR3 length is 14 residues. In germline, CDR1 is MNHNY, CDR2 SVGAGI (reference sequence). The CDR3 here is CASSYKGDTGELFF. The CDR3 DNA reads TGTGCCAGCAGTTATAAGGGGGACACCGGGGAGCTGTTTTTT.

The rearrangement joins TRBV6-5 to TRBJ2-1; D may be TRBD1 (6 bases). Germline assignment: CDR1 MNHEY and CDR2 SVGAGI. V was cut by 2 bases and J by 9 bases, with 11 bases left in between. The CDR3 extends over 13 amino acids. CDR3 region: CASSYANRVEQFF. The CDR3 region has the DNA TGTGCCAGCAGTTACGCCAACAGGGTTGAGCAGTTCTTC.

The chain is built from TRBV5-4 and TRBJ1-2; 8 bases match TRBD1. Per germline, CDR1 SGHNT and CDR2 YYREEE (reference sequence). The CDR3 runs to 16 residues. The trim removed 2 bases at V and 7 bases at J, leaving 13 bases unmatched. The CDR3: CASSFPVTGEISGYTF. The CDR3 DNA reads TGTGCCAGCAGCTTTCCCGTGACAGGGGAAATAAGTGGCTACACCTTC.

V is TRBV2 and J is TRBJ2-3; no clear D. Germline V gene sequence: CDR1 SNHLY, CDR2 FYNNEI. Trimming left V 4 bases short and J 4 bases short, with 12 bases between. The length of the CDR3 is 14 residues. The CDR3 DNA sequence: TGTGCCAGCAGTGTCGACCGATCCTCAGATACGCAGTATTTT. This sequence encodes CASSVDRSSDTQYF.

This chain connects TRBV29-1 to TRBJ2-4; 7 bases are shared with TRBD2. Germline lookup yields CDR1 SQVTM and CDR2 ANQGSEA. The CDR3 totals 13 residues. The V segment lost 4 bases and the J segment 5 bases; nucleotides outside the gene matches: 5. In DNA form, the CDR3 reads TGCAGCGTTGGTCCGGGAGGCGAAAACATTCAGTACTTC. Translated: CSVGPGGENIQYF. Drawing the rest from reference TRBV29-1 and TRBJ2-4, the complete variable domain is SAVISQKPSRDICQRGTSLTIQCQVDSQVTMMFWYRQQPGQSLTLIATANQGSEATYESGFVIDKFPISRPNLTFSTLTVSNMSPEDSSIYLCSVGPGGENIQYFGAGTRLSVL.

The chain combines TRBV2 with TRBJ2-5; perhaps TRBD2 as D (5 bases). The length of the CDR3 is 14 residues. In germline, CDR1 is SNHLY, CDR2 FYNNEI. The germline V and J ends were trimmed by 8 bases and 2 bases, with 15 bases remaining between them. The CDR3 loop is CASGDWGVQETQYF. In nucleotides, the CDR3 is TGTGCCAGCGGAGACTGGGGAGTTCAAGAGACCCAGTACTTC.

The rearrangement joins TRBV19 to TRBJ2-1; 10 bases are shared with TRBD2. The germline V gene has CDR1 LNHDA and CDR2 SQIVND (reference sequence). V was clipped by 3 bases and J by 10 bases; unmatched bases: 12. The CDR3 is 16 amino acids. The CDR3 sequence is CASSIFGGLAGAEQFF. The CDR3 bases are TGTGCCAGTAGTATTTTCGGAGGGCTAGCGGGGGCGGAGCAGTTCTTC.

CDR3 sequence: CASSPDNWSTIYF. CDR3 DNA sequence: TGTGCCAGCAGCCCCGACAATTGGAGCACCATATATTTT. The chain links TRBV3-1 (or the pseudogene TRBV3-2) to TRBJ1-3; D ambiguous. The CDR3 totals 13 residues. The V and J ends lost 4 bases and 9 bases respectively, with 13 bases between them. Germline V gene data show CDR1 as LGHDT and CDR2 as YNNKEL (reference sequence).

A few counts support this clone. The CDR3 nucleotides read TGTGCCAGCCATGCTTCCTCGAACACCGGGGAGCTGTTTTTT. Its protein is CASHASSNTGELFF. V is TRBV2 and J is TRBJ2-2, with D uncertain. The CDR3 runs 14 residues. Germline-derived CDR1 and CDR2 are SNHLY and FYNNEI. Trimming stripped 8 bases from V and 0 bases from J, with 10 bases between.